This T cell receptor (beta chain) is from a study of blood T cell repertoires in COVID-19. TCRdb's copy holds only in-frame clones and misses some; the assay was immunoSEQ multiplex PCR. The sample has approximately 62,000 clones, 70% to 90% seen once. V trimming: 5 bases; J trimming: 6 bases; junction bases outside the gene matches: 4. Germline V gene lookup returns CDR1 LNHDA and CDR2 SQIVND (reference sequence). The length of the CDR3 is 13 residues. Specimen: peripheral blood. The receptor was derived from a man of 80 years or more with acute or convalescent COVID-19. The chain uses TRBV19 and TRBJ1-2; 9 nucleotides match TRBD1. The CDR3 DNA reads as TGTGCCAGTAGTGTACGGACAGGGGATGGCTACACCTTC. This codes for CASSVRTGDGYTF.